This T cell receptor beta chain was sequenced during a study of blood T cells in healthy people across ages (dated by TCRdb to about 2015). General notes on the study: Template switching captured roughly one uniquely barcoded TCR beta cDNA molecule per two T cells in model experiments. Age-related changes in TCR beta repertoire diversity were measured in the study by deep sequencing normalized with unique cDNA molecular identifiers. The donors were split into four age groups: young (average around 17 years), middle-aged (about 40), aged (over 55) and long-lived (approximately 89). To avoid experimental bias, donors of different ages were distributed randomly across sequencing lanes. Two additional independent replicas of 1 million unique cDNA reads from the same blood draw were analyzed for two donors (one aged 18 to 30 and one aged 80 or older).

Systemically healthy Caucasian individuals from Russia, 39 in total and aged roughly 6 to 100 years, were included as donors. Each donor gave ten milliliters of peripheral blood, drawn into EDTA-treated Vacutainer tubes. Ficoll-Paque density-gradient centrifugation was used to isolate PBMCs, with at least 6 million per sample. Total RNA, at least 5 micrograms per sample, was extracted from PBMCs with Trizol reagent. For every donor, flow cytometry on a PBMC aliquot measured the percentage of naive CD45RAhigh/CD27high T cells. Its CDR3 holds 12 amino acids, cysteine through phenylalanine. The read is trimmed to its CDR3 DNA, 36 bases read in frame from base 1. For CDR1 and CDR2, the germline V gene (reference sequence) lists LNHDA and SQIVND. The junction carries 8 bases between V and J, which are trimmed by 5 bases and 6 bases respectively. Library construction relied on 5' RACE. The listed sequencing device is Illumina HiSeq 2500. A second PCR of roughly 6 to 12 cycles was performed with a sample-barcoded 5' primer and a J-beta primer mix. A template-switch 5' adaptor carrying 12 random nucleotides introduced a unique molecular identifier onto each TCR beta cDNA molecule. At least 3 million CDR3-containing paired-end reads were obtained from each sample. First-strand cDNA was synthesized from all RNA with the Mint cDNA synthesis kit, primed by a TRBC-specific oligonucleotide. All cDNA was treated with uracil-DNA glycosylase and then went through a first 18-cycle PCR with the universal primers M1SS and BC2_uni_R. On the study's bioinformatics: For normalization, 1 million high-quality reads were randomly selected from each sample, with every read carrying a distinct molecular identifier. Instead of being binned into consensus sequences, reads with shared molecular identifiers were discarded. MiTCR, with a Q25 quality threshold and the strictest error-elimination algorithm, was used for CDR3 identification, clonotype clustering and error correction. A nonparametric unseen species model using Euler transformation provided a lower-bound estimate of total TCR beta diversity. The public reads were reprocessed in TCRdb via fastp at Q25 and MiXCR, keeping in-frame beta chains. CDR3 protein duplicates are merged, each entry listing the most common genes and DNA. The V and J calls follow TCRdb's processing rather than the paper's. The table for this sample lists hundreds of thousands of distinct CDR3 sequences; about 30% of them were counted only once. The top ten constitute 15% to 20% of the sample.

Concerning this clonotype: The specificity of this receptor is unknown. No base quality values were provided; no much bigger clone lies one nucleotide off.

Broader findings and caveats from the paper: Conclusive comparison of naive and antigen-experienced compartments was prevented by the profiling of bulk unsorted PBMCs. Compared with the aged group, the long-lived group had more naive CD4+ T cells, fewer expanded clones and increased TCR diversity, suggesting age selection. Total diversity estimates from one million sequenced T cells were considered lower bounds and underestimates. Observed TCR beta diversity correlated strongly with the percentage of naive T cells measured by flow cytometry. Observed TCR beta diversity per million T cells fell roughly linearly with age, and a significant reduction was already apparent by age around 40. The CMV infection status of donors was not known, potentially confounding age-related changes in expanded clonotypes.

The chain is assembled from TRBV19 and TRBJ2-1, with an unclear D gene assignment. The source is a woman of 80 years or more in good health. Sequencing was done on a sample of blood. The CDR3 corresponds to CASSRTTNEQFF. At the DNA level, the sequence is TGTGCCAGTAGTCGCACTACCAATGAGCAGTTCTTC.